Following are 28 T cell receptor beta chains from one sample sequenced in a study of blood T cell repertoires in COVID-19. Repertoires were generated with immunoSEQ multiplex PCR, while TCRdb's copy carries only in-frame clones and drops some. This table holds tens of thousands of clones, 80% to 90% found once. The sample consisted of peripheral blood. All receptors derive from a woman aged 60-70 years with COVID-19, enrolled during active disease.

The rearrangement links TRBV20-1 to TRBJ1-1, with TRBD1 identical over 7 bases. The CDR3 extends over 11 amino acids. Trimming removed 4 bases from V and 6 bases from J; junction bases left unmatched: 2. The germline CDR1 and CDR2 sequences are DFQATT and SNEGSKA (reference sequence). The CDR3 DNA reads as TGCAGTGCTACCGGGACAGCTGAAGCTTTCTTT. It is translated as CSATGTAEAFF.

V is TRBV7-9 and J is TRBJ1-6, with D maybe TRBD1 (6 bases). Germline CDR1 and CDR2: SEHNR and FQNEAQ (reference sequence). Trimming shortened V by 8 bases and J by 6 bases, and 17 bases separated the two germline ends. The CDR3 loop spans 15 amino acids. The CDR3 loop reads CASGSQGVPNSPLHF. In DNA form, the CDR3 reads TGTGCCAGCGGATCACAGGGAGTACCTAATTCACCCCTCCACTTT.

This clone was recorded once. The chain combines TRBV6-5 with TRBJ1-4, with a weak D call TRBD1 (6 bases). Germline CDR1 MNHEY, CDR2 SVGAGI. Deletions cut 7 bases from V and 8 bases from J, with 11 bases between. CDR3 length: 12 amino acids. The CDR3 nucleotides are TGTGCCAGCAACAGGGCTGGGGAAAAACTGTTTTTT. It specifies CASNRAGEKLFF.

V and J are TRBV27 and TRBJ2-5, with D maybe TRBD1 (5 bases). The CDR3 runs to 15 residues. Looked up from germline, CDR1 is MNHEY and CDR2 is SMNVEV (reference sequence). V lost 9 bases and J 8 bases, leaving 25 bases between the germline ends. This CDR3 reads CASKATGLDKRTQYF. CDR3 DNA: TGTGCCAGTAAGGCCACAGGTTTGGATAAGAGAACCCAGTACTTC.

V gene TRBV15 combines with J gene TRBJ2-7; no definite D call. Germline V gene data show CDR1 as LNHNV and CDR2 as YYDKDF (reference sequence). V was pared by 3 bases and J by 0 bases, with 6 bases between. The CDR3 loop spans 13 amino acids. CDR3 amino acids: CATSSSHSYEQYF. The CDR3, as DNA: TGTGCCACCAGCAGTAGTCACTCCTACGAGCAGTACTTC.

The chain joins TRBV7-2 to TRBJ2-2; D not resolved. Germline CDR1 SGHTA, CDR2 FQGNSA. CDR3 length: 15 residues. V shed 2 bases and J shed 6 bases, with 13 bases lying between them. CDR3 coding DNA: TGTGCCAGCAGCTTATCTTTGTTTCTGTCCGGGGAGCTGTTTTTT. Translated: CASSLSLFLSGELFF.

V gene TRBV15 combines with J gene TRBJ1-4; 9 nucleotides agree with TRBD1. V was clipped by 5 bases and J by 7 bases; unmatched bases: 8. The CDR3 is 15 residues long. Germline V gives CDR1 LNHNV, CDR2 YYDKDF (reference sequence). The CDR3, as DNA: TGTGCCACCAGCGGTCCGGGACAGGGAGTTGAAAAACTGTTTTTT. This codes for CATSGPGQGVEKLFF.

The chain uses TRBV6-5 and TRBJ1-5; tentatively, D is TRBD1 (5 bases). The CDR3 is 15 amino acids. CDR1 is MNHEY and CDR2 is SVGAGI in the germline V gene. Between the trimmed V and J ends, which lost 6 bases and 1 base, there was a span of 13 bases. The DNA for the CDR3 is TGTGCCAGCAGGGGCGGGACGGTGAGCAATCAGCCCCAGCATTTT. Translation gives CASRGGTVSNQPQHF.

Comment on this clone: The same CDR3 is also encoded by other DNA sequences in this sample. This rearrangement joins TRBV14 to TRBJ1-2, with D perhaps TRBD1 (5 bases). V was cut by 0 bases and J by 4 bases, with 9 bases left in between. Germline-derived CDR1 and CDR2 are SGHDN and FVKESK. CDR3 length: 14 amino acids. Here the CDR3 reads CASSQDLGGYGYTF. The CDR3 DNA reads as TGTGCCAGCAGCCAAGATCTGGGGGGCTATGGCTACACCTTC.

V and J are TRBV28 and TRBJ1-3; D is unclear. Trimming took off 3 bases at V and 2 bases at J, with 8 bases between the two ends. CDR1 MDHEN and CDR2 SYDVKM come from the germline V gene. The CDR3 runs 14 residues. In DNA form, the CDR3 reads TGTGCCAGCAGTTTCCGCGGGACTGGAAACACCATATATTTT. Residues: CASSFRGTGNTIYF.

The chain combines TRBV4-1 with TRBJ2-1; the D gene is possibly TRBD2 (6 bases). The ends were cut back, 9 bases at V and 10 bases at J, with 22 bases in the middle. The CDR3 has 14 residues. The germline CDR1 and CDR2 sequences are MGHRA and YSYEKL. CDR3 sequence (DNA): TGCGCCAGTTCCCCGACTAGTTCGGTGTCCGAGCAGTTCTTC. As protein: CASSPTSSVSEQFF.

This rearrangement joins TRBV7-3 to TRBJ2-2, with 12 bases that match TRBD2. Germline loops: CDR1 SGHTA, CDR2 FQGTGA. V lost 5 bases to trimming and J lost 5 bases; unmatched junction nucleotides: 0. The CDR3 covers 14 residues. The CDR3 bases are TGTGCCAGCAGCCTAGCGGGAGGGACCGGGGAGCTGTTTTTT. It encodes CASSLAGGTGELFF.

The chain couples TRBV30 to TRBJ1-5; D unclear. This CDR3 is built from 13 residues. The ends were cut back, 2 bases at V and 5 bases at J, with 10 bases in the middle. Germline V gives CDR1 GTSNPN, CDR2 SVGIG (reference sequence). CDR3 coding DNA: TGTGCCTGGAGTATCTCTTTCGATCAGCCCCAGCATTTT. Protein product: CAWSISFDQPQHF.

This chain joins TRBV9 and TRBJ2-2, with TRBD2 identical over 8 bases. CDR3 length: 17 amino acids. Germline V gene lookup returns CDR1 SGDLS and CDR2 YYNGEE. Losses at the gene ends were 4 bases for V and 6 bases for J; bases not matched to a gene: 14. As DNA, the CDR3 is TGTGCCAGCAGCAACGGGGGCGGGAGGAGGATTGCCGGGGAGCTGTTTTTT. It codes for CASSNGGGRRIAGELFF. Variable domain in full (rest from reference TRBV9 and TRBJ2-2): DSGVTQTPKHLITATGQRVTLRCSPRSGDLSVYWYQQSLDQGLQFLIQYYNGEERAKGNILERFSAQQFPDLHSELNLSSLELGDSALYFCASSNGGGRRIAGELFFGEGSRLTVL.

The chain uses TRBV6-6 and TRBJ1-3; TRBD1 is a possible D gene (5 bases). V dropped 5 bases and J dropped 0 bases, with 17 bases sitting between them. The CDR3 length is 17 residues. Germline V gene sequence: CDR1 MNHNY, CDR2 SVGAGI (reference sequence). The DNA for the CDR3 is TGTGCCAGCAGTCCGTACAGGCCCAGTGGCTCTGGAAACACCATATATTTT. Encoded protein: CASSPYRPSGSGNTIYF.

V and J are TRBV19 and TRBJ2-5, with D uncertain. The CDR3 covers 13 residues. In germline, CDR1 is LNHDA, CDR2 SQIVND (reference sequence). Deletions cut 4 bases from V and 2 bases from J, with 8 bases between. The CDR3 is CASSRVRQETQYF. DNA for the CDR3: TGTGCCAGTAGTAGGGTCAGGCAAGAGACCCAGTACTTC.

The genes are TRBV10-3 and TRBJ2-7; D perhaps matches TRBD2 (6 bases). From germline, CDR1 is ENHRY and CDR2 SYGVKD. V was cut by 2 bases and J by 5 bases, with 13 bases left in between. The CDR3 loop spans 14 amino acids. The CDR3 region is CAISELSQRDEQYF. CDR3 bases: TGTGCCATCAGTGAGCTGTCACAGCGGGACGAGCAGTACTTC.

This clone has just a few counts. The V call is TRBV28, the J call TRBJ1-4; no reliable D call. Per the germline V gene, CDR1 is MDHEN and CDR2 is SYDVKM. Between the trimmed V and J ends, which lost 5 bases and 8 bases, there was a span of 15 bases. The length of the CDR3 is 14 residues. CDR3 in amino acids: CASSAQTGSEKLFF. The CDR3, as DNA: TGTGCCAGCAGTGCACAAACCGGGAGCGAAAAACTGTTTTTT.

On this clone: At one end the junction does not follow the germline gene, possibly because of a read error. The genes are TRBV7-9 and TRBJ2-7; the D gene is possibly TRBD1 (5 bases). Germline CDR1 is SEHNR and CDR2 is FQNEAQ (reference sequence). This CDR3 contains 11 residues. CDR3: CASSPQTVLYF. The CDR3 DNA reads TGTGCCAGCAGCCCCCAGACAGTTTTGTATTTC.

V gene TRBV19 combines with J gene TRBJ1-5, with 9 nucleotides matching TRBD1. The trim removed 5 bases at V and 7 bases at J, leaving 6 bases unmatched. Looked up from germline, CDR1 is LNHDA and CDR2 is SQIVND (reference sequence). This CDR3 spans 14 amino acids. CDR3 residues: CASSPTGGRQPQHF. For the CDR3, the DNA is TGTGCCAGTAGTCCCACAGGGGGCAGGCAGCCCCAGCATTTT.

The chain couples TRBV18 to TRBJ2-1, with TRBD2 matching over 8 bases. Per the germline V gene, CDR1 is KGHSH and CDR2 is LQKENI. V dropped 3 bases and J dropped 3; count of bases not matched to a gene: 13. The CDR3 contains 18 residues. The CDR3 region has the DNA TGTGCCAGCTCACCGTTCTCTAGCGGGCCGAGTCTCTACAATGAGCAGTTCTTC. Translated, it gives CASSPFSSGPSLYNEQFF.

The rearrangement joins TRBV28 to TRBJ1-1; no definite D call. From germline, CDR1 is MDHEN and CDR2 SYDVKM. Trimming took 5 bases from V and 1 from J, leaving 14 bases between them. The length of the CDR3 is 15 residues. CDR3 DNA sequence: TGTGCCAGCAGTCCCCCAAACATAAAGAACACTGAAGCTTTCTTT. It encodes CASSPPNIKNTEAFF.

The rearrangement uses TRBV7-9 and TRBJ2-1; D gene unclear. Germline CDR1 and CDR2: SEHNR and FQNEAQ (reference sequence). V was cut by 1 base and J by 5 bases, with 12 bases left in between. There are 15 residues in the CDR3. The CDR3 sequence is CASSLGSISNNEQFF. As DNA, the CDR3 is TGTGCCAGCAGCTTAGGATCTATATCAAACAATGAGCAGTTCTTC.

J is TRBJ1-5 and V is TRBV24-1; D may be TRBD1 (6 bases). Germline loops: CDR1 KGHDR, CDR2 SFDVKD. Trimming stripped 0 bases from V and 7 bases from J, with 21 bases between. The CDR3 consists of 18 residues. CDR3 DNA: TGTGCCACCAGTGATTTGGGGTGGGGCGGGGGGCGAGGGCAGCCCCAGCATTTT. Translated, it gives CATSDLGWGGGRGQPQHF.

V is TRBV7-9 and J is TRBJ1-4; TRBD1 aligns across 9 bases. There are 14 residues in the CDR3. The germline CDR1 and CDR2 sequences are SEHNR and FQNEAQ (reference sequence). The V segment lost 5 bases and the J segment 8 bases; nucleotides outside the gene matches: 6. The CDR3 DNA is TGTGCCAGCAGCGTACAGGGGGCGGGAGAAAAACTGTTTTTT. This sequence encodes CASSVQGAGEKLFF.

This clone was seen only once. The chain combines TRBV15 with TRBJ1-5; D perhaps matches TRBD1 (5 bases). CDR1 and CDR2 from the germline V gene are LNHNV and YYDKDF (reference sequence). The CDR3 is 16 residues long. V dropped 0 bases and J dropped 4 bases, with 13 bases sitting between them. The CDR3: CATSRDQGVENQPQHF. The CDR3 bases are TGTGCCACCAGCAGAGATCAGGGTGTCGAGAATCAGCCCCAGCATTTT. The variable domain in full, with the rest retrieved from reference TRBV15 and TRBJ1-5, is DAMVIQNPRYQVTQFGKPVTLSCSQTLNHNVMYWYQQKSSQAPKLLFHYYDKDFNNEADTPDNFQSRRPNTSFCFLDIRSPGLGDTAMYLCATSRDQGVENQPQHFGDGTRLSIL.

This chain connects TRBV28 to TRBJ1-5, with a weak D call TRBD1 (5 bases). V lost 6 bases and J 5 bases, leaving 17 bases between the germline ends. Germline V gene sequence: CDR1 MDHEN, CDR2 SYDVKM. This CDR3 has 15 amino acids. In DNA, the CDR3 is TGTGCCAGCAGGGAGTGGGGCTCCGTGCATCAGCCCCAGCATTTT. It yields the protein CASREWGSVHQPQHF.

This sequence joins TRBV2 and TRBJ2-7; D call uncertain. Germline V gene lookup returns CDR1 SNHLY and CDR2 FYNNEI. There are 13 residues in the CDR3. Trimming left V 2 bases short and J 7 bases short, with 12 bases between. CDR3 sequence reads: CASSETMNLEQYF. DNA of the CDR3: TGTGCCAGCAGTGAAACGATGAACTTGGAGCAGTACTTC.